These 5 T cell receptor beta chains originate from one sample sequenced in a study of T cells after yellow fever vaccination. TCRdb reprocessed the 5' RACE reads with MiXCR, giving one entry per CDR3 protein. The profile shows some 320,000 distinct CDR3 sequences, over 4% of them singletons. Material: PBMCs, obtained 5 days after the yellow fever booster vaccination. Source of these receptors: a man younger than 35 who received the YFV17D yellow fever vaccine.

This clonotype was recorded at least ten times. V is TRBV12-3 or TRBV12-4 and J is TRBJ2-3; D is possibly TRBD1 or TRBD2 (5 bases each). CDR3 length: 15 amino acids. The V and J ends lost 7 bases and 6 bases respectively, with 20 bases between them. The CDR3 sequence: CASMYRDPRTDTQYF. For the CDR3, the DNA is TGTGCCAGCATGTACCGGGACCCAAGAACGGATACGCAGTATTTT.

This clonotype has a count of ten or more. CDR3 sequence (DNA): TGTGCCAGCATCCTGACGGGGGGGAGCTCTGGAAACACCATATATTTT. Translation gives CASILTGGSSGNTIYF. The chain combines TRBV6-1 with TRBJ1-3, with D tentatively TRBD1 (5 bases). Germline V gene data show CDR1 as MNHNS and CDR2 as SASEGT. This CDR3 is built from 16 residues. Trimming pared 7 bases from V and 0 bases from J, leaving 16 bases between.

The chain combines TRBV5-1 with TRBJ2-3; D is unresolved. Germline CDR1 reads SGHRS; CDR2 reads YFSETQ. The CDR3 extends over 14 amino acids. The V gene lost 0 bases and the J gene lost 2 bases, with 7 bases spanning the gap. In DNA form, the CDR3 reads TGCGCCAGCAGCTTGGATCCGTACACAGATACGCAGTATTTT. Translated: CASSLDPYTDTQYF.

This clonotype was found a few times. This rearrangement joins TRBV10-2 to TRBJ2-7; perhaps TRBD2 as D (6 bases). The V end was cut by 1 base, the J end by 3 bases, with 16 bases between. The CDR3 is made up of 16 amino acids. In germline, CDR1 is WSHSY, CDR2 SAAADI. CDR3 sequence: CASSEFRGGPHYEQYV. CDR3 in DNA: TGCGCCAGCAGTGAGTTTCGGGGAGGACCCCACTACGAGCAGTACGTC.

This clonotype was seen more than once but under ten times. V gene TRBV7-2 combines with J gene TRBJ2-1, with D perhaps matching TRBD1 or TRBD2 (6 bases each). The CDR3 has 15 amino acids. Germline CDR1 SGHTA, CDR2 FQGNSA. Deletions cut 1 base from V and 5 bases from J, with 12 bases between. CDR3 amino acids: CASSLVWGANNEQFF. CDR3 bases: TGTGCCAGCAGCTTAGTCTGGGGGGCCAACAATGAGCAGTTCTTC.